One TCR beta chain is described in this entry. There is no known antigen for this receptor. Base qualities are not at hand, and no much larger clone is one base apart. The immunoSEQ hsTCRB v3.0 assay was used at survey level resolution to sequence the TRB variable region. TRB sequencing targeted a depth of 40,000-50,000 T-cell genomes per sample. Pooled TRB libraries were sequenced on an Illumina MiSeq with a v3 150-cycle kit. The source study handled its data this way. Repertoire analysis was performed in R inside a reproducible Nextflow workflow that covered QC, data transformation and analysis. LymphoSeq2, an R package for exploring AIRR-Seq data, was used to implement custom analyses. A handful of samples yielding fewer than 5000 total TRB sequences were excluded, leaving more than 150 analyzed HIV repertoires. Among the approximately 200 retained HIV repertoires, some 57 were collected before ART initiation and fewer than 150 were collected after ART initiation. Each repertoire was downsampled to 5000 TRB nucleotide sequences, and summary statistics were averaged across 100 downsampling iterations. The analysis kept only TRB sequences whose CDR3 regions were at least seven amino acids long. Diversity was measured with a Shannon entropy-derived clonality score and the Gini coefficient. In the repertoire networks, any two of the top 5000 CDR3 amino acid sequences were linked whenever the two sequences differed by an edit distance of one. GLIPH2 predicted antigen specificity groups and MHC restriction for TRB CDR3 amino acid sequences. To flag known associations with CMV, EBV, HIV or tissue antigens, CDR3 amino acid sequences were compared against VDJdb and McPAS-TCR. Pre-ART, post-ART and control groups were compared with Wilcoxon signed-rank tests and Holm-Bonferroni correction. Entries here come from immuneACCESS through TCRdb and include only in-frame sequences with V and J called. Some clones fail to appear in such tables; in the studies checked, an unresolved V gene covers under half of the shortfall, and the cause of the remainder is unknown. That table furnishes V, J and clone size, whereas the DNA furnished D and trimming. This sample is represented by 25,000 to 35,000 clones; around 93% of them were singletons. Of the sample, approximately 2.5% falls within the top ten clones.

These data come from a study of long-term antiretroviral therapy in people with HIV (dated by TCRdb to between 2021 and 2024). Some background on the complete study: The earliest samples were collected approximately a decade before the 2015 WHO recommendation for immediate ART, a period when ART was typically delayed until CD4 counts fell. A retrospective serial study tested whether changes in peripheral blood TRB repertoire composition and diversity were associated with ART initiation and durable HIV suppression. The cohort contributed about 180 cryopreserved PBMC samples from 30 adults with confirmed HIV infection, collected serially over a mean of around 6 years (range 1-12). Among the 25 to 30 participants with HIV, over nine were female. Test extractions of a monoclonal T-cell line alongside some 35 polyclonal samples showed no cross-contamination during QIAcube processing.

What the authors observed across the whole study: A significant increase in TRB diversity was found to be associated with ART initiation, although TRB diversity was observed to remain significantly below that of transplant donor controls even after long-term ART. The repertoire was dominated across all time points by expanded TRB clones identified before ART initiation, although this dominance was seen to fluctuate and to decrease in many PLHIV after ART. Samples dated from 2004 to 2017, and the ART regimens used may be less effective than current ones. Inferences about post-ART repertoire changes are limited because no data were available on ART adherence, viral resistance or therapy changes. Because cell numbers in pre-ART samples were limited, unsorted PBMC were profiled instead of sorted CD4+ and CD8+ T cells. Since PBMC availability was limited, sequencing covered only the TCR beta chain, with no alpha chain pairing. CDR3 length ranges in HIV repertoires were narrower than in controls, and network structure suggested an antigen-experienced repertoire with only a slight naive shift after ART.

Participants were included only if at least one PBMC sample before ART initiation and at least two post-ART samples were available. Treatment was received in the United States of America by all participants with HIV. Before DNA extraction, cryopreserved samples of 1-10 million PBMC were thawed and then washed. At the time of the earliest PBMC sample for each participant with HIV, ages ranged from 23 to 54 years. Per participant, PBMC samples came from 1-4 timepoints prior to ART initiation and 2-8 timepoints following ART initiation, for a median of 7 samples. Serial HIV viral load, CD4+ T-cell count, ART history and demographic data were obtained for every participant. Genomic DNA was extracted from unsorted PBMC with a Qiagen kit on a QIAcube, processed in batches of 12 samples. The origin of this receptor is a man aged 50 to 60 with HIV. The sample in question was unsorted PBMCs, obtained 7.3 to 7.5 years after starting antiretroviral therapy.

The CDR3 reads as follows: CASGGSGGPPDTQYF. Here is the DNA: TGTGCCAGCGGGGGTAGCGGGGGCCCTCCAGATACGCAGTATTTT. The chain is encoded by TRBV6-5 joined to TRBJ2-3; 9 junctional bases match TRBD2. Clipping removes 8 bases from V and 4 bases from J, with 10 as the unmatched junction base count. The germline V gene yields MNHEY for CDR1 and SVGAGI for CDR2. The cysteine opens and the phenylalanine closes a CDR3 of 15 amino acids. The DNA shown is the 45-base CDR3, in frame from base 1.